Here is one T cell receptor beta chain with its context. This specimen comes from a study of blood T cell repertoires in COVID-19. Study at large: The United States, Italy and Spain provided the acute and convalescent COVID-19 samples. The cDNA or gDNA used as material had been derived from T cells, B-cell-depleted T cells, or PBMCs.

The CDR3 has 16 residues. Germline assignment: CDR1 LNHNV and CDR2 YYDKDF (reference sequence). Deletions cut 0 bases from V and 2 bases from J, with 12 bases between. Original methodology: Counts of nucleated cells, estimated from reference gene primer amplification, were obtained. Clones were read by immunoSEQ multiplex PCR, and TCRdb kept only the in-frame ones, dropping some. From that table come the V and J calls and clone size; the DNA was used to work out D and trimming. The sample contains 190,000 or so clones, 65% to 85% of which appear only once. This chain links TRBV15 with TRBJ2-3, with a possible D match to TRBD1 (5 bases). The sequence was obtained from a man aged 45-60 years with active or convalescent COVID-19. What was sequenced was peripheral blood. As DNA, the CDR3 is TGTGCCACCAGCAGAGATCCCAGGGTCCCCACAGATACGCAGTATTTT. Protein sequence: CATSRDPRVPTDTQYF.